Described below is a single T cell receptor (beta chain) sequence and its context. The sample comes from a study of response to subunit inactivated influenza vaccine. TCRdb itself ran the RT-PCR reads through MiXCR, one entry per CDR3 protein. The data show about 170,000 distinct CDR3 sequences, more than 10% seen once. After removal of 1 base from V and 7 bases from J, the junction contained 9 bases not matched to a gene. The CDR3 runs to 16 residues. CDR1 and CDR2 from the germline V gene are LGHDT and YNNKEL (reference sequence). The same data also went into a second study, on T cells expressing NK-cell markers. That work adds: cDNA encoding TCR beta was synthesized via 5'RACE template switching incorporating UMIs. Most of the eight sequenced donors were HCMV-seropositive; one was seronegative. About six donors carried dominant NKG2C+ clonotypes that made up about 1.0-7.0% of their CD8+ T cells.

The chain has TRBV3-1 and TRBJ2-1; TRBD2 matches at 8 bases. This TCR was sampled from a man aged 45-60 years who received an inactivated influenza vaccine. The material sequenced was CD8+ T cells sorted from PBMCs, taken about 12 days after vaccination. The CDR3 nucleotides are TGTGCCAGCAGCCAAGCGTACGGGGGGGCCATAAATGAGCAGTTCTTC. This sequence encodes CASSQAYGGAINEQFF.